This T cell receptor (beta chain) is from a study of post-analysis software for immune sequencing data. Study-level findings and limits: Comparison of patients with controls showed five TRBV segments more frequent in patients, TRBV5-6, TRBV5-1 and TRBV20-1 among them. Normalized Chao1 diversity was significantly reduced in patients versus controls. Batch-matched samples strongly co-clustered by F measure.

This clonotype was seen more than once but under ten times. Its antigen is as yet unknown. Unique molecular identifiers were built into the TCR beta cDNA libraries. About 500,000 cDNA molecules were obtained per 1 to 10 million input T cells. TCRdb fed the PCR reads into MiXCR, producing one record per CDR3 protein. The sample shows some 450,000 distinct CDR3 sequences, over 35% of them seen only once. CDR3 length: 14 amino acids. CDR1 LNHDA and CDR2 SQIVND come from the germline V gene (reference sequence). Trimming removed 4 bases at V and 0 bases at J, with 7 bases between. This sequence was found in a girl aged 10-17 years with multiple sclerosis. Sequenced: blood. The chain carries TRBV19 and TRBJ1-5, with D hard to call. This CDR3 reads CASSKGFSNQPQHF. The CDR3 DNA is TGTGCCAGTAGTAAGGGATTTAGCAATCAGCCCCAGCATTTT.